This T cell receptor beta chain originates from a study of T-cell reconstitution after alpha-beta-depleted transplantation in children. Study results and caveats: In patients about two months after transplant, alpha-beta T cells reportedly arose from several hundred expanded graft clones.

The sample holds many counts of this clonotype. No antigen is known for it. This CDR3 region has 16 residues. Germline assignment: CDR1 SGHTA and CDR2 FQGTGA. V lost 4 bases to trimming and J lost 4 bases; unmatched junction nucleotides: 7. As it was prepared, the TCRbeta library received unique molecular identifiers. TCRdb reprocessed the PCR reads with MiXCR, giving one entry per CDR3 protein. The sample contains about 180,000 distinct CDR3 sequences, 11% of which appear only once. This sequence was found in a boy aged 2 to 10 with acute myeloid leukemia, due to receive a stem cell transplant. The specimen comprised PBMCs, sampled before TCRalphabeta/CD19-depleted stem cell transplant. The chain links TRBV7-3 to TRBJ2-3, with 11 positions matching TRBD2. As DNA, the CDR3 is TGTGCCAGCAGCTCCCGACTAGCGGGGATGGCAGATACGCAGTATTTT. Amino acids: CASSSRLAGMADTQYF.